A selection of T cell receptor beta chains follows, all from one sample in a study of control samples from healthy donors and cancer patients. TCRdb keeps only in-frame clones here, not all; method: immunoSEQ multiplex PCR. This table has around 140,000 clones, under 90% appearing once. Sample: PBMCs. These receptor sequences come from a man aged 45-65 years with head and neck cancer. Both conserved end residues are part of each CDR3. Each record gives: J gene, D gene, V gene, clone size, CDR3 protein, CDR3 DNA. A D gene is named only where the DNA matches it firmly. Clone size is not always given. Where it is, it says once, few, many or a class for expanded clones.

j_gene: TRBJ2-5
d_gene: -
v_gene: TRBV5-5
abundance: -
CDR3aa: CASSLSKETQYF
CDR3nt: TGTGCCAGCAGCTTATCGAAGGAGACCCAGTACTTC

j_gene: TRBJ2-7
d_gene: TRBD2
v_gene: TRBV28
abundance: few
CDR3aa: CASSTRTSGNYEQYF
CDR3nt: TGTGCCAGCAGTACCCGGACTAGCGGGAACTACGAGCAGTACTTC

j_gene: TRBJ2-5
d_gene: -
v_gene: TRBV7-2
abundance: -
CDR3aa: CASSQDYAETQYF
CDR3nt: TGTGCCAGCAGCCAAGATTATGCGGAGACCCAGTACTTC

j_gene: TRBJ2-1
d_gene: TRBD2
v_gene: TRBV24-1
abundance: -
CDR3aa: CATSDSRTRSYNEQFF
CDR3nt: TGTGCCACCAGTGATTCTAGGACTAGGAGTTACAATGAGCAGTTCTTC

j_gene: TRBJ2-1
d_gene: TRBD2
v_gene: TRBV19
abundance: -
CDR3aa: CAASGSSYNEQFF
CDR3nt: TGTGCAGCTAGCGGGAGTTCCTACAATGAGCAGTTCTTC

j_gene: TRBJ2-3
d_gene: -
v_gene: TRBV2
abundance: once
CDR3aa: CASSLAGTDTQYF
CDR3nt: TGTGCCAGCAGTCTCGCGGGCACAGATACGCAGTATTTT

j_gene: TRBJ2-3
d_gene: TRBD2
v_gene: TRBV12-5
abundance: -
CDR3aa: CASGPGGGADTQYF
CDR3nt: TGTGCTAGTGGTCCTGGTGGGGGGGCAGATACGCAGTATTTT

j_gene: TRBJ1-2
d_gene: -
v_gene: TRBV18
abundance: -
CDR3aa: CASSPNSGRGGYTF
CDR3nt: TGTGCCAGCTCACCCAATTCGGGCCGGGGTGGCTACACCTTC

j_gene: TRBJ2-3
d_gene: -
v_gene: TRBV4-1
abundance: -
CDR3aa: CASSQARQVTDTQYF
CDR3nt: TGCGCCAGCAGCCAAGCCCGACAGGTCACAGATACGCAGTATTTT

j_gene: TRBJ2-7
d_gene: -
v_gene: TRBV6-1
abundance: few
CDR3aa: CASSELAEGSYEQYF
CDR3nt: TGTGCCAGCAGTGAACTCGCGGAGGGGTCCTACGAGCAGTACTTC